This TCR beta chain appears in the sequencing data of a study of blood T cells in healthy people across ages. The wider study: About one barcoded beta molecule per two T cells was the capture yield of template switching.

This clonotype was found a few times. This CDR3 is 13 amino acids long. CDR1 is SQVTM, CDR2 ANQGSEA, per germline. V lost 3 bases to trimming and J lost 4 bases; unmatched junction nucleotides: 5. The second PCR ran about 6 to 11 cycles with a sample-barcoded 5' primer and J-beta primers. TCRdb re-called the 5' RACE reads with MiXCR, one entry per CDR3 protein. The sample has around 850,000 distinct CDR3 sequences; about 34% are singletons. The chain has TRBV29-1 and TRBJ1-2, with 7 bases fitting TRBD1. This sequence was found in a man between 18 and 29 years old in good health. Sequenced sample: blood. CDR3 bases: TGCAGCGTTGATCCGGGACAGAGCTATGGCTACACCTTC. Translated: CSVDPGQSYGYTF.